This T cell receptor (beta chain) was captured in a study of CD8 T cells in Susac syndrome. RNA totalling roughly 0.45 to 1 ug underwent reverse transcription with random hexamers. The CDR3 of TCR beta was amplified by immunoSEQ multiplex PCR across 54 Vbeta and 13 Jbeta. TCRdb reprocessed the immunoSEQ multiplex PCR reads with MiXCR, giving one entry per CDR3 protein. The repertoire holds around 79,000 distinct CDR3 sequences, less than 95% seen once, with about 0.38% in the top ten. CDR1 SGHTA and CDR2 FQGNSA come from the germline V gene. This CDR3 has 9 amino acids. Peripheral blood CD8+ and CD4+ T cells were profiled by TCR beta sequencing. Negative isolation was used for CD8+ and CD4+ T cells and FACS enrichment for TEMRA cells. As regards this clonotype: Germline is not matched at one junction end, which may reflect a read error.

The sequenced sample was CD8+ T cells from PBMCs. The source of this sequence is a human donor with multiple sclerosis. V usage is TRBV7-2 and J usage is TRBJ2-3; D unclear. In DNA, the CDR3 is TGTGCCAGCAGCTTCCCCCCCGGATTT. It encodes CASSFPPGF.